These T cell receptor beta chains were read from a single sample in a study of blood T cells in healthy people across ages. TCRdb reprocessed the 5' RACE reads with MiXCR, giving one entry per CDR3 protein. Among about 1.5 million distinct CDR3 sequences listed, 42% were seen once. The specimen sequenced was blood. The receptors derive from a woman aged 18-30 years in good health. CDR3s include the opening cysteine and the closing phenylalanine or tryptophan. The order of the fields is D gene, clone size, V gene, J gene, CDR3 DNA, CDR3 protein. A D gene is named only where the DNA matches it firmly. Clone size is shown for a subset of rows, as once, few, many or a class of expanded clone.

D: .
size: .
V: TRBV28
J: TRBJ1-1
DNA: TGTGCCAGCAGTTTCTGGAAAATGAACACTGAAGCTTTCTTT
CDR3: CASSFWKMNTEAFF

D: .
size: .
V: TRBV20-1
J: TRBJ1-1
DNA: TGCAGTGCTAAAAGAAACCACACTGAAGCTTTCTTT
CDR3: CSAKRNHTEAFF

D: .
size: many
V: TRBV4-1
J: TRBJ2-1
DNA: TGCGCCAGCAGCCAAGACTACAATGAGCAGTTCTTC
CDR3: CASSQDYNEQFF

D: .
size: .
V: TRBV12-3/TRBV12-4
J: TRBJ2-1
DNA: TGTGCCAGCAGCCTATCTTCATGGGGACTTTACAATGAGCAGTTCTTC
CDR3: CASSLSSWGLYNEQFF

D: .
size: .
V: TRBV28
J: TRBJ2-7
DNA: TGTGCCAGCAGGACAGGGAGGAACGAGCAGTACTTC
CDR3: CASRTGRNEQYF

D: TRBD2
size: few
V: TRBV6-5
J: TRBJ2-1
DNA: TGTGCCAGCAGTTACAGCTTAGCGGGAGAGGCGCCTTTACAAGATGAGCAGTTCTTC
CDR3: CASSYSLAGEAPLQDEQFF

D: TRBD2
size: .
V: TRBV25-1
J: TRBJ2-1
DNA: TGTGCCAGCAGTGAATTGAGCGGGAACTACAATGAGCAGTTCTTC
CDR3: CASSELSGNYNEQFF

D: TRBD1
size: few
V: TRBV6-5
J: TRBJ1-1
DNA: TGTGCCAGCAGGCCTGACAGGGGAGCTGAAGCTTTCTTT
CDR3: CASRPDRGAEAFF

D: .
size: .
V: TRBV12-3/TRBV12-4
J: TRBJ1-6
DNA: TGTGCCAGCAGTGTAGCAGGGTTTGCTTCACCCCTCCACTTT
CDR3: CASSVAGFASPLHF

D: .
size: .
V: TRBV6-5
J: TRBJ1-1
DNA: TGTGCCAGCAGGGGGACGGGTTCGACACTTTGGGCTTTCTTT
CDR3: CASRGTGSTLWAFF

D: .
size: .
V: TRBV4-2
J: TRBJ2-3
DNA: TGTGCCAGCAGCCAAGGGCGGGATGCCACAGATACGCAGTATTTT
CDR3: CASSQGRDATDTQYF

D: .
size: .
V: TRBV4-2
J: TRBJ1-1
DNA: TGTGCCAGCACCGACAGGTCGAAGGCTGAAGCTTTCTTT
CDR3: CASTDRSKAEAFF

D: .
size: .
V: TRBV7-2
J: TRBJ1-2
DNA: TGTGCCAGCAGCCTGCCGGGGCGTGGGTATGGCTACACCTTC
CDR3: CASSLPGRGYGYTF

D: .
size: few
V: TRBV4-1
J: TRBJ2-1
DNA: TGCGCCAGCAGCCAAGAACCCTCGAATGAGCAGTTCTTC
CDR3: CASSQEPSNEQFF

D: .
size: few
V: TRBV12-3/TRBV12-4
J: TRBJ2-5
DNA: TGTGCCAGCAGTTTGTGGGGGGGCGACGAGACCCAGTACTTC
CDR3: CASSLWGGDETQYF

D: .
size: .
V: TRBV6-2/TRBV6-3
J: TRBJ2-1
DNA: TGTGCCAGCGCTTTCTCGGGGGATCAGGACTACAATGAGCAGTTCTTC
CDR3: CASAFSGDQDYNEQFF

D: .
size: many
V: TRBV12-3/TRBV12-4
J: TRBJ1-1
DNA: TGTGCCAGCAGTTTTCTCGCGGACACTGAAGCTTTCTTT
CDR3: CASSFLADTEAFF

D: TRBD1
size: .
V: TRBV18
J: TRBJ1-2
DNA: TGTGCCAGCTCACCGGACAGGAAAAATTATGGCTACACCTTC
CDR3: CASSPDRKNYGYTF

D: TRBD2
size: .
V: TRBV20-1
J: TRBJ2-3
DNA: TGCAGTGCTCCCAGCGGGGGGGCCAGAGATACGCAGTATTTT
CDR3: CSAPSGGARDTQYF

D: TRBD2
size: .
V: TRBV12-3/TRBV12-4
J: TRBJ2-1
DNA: TGTGCCAGCAGTTTGGGACTAGCGGGAGGGCCCTATGAGCAGTTCTTC
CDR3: CASSLGLAGGPYEQFF

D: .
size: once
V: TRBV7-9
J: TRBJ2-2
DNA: TGTGCCAGCAGCATACTAGGATCCACCGGGGAGCTGTTTTTT
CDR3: CASSILGSTGELFF

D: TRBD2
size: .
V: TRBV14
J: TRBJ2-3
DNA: TGTGCCAGCCGAGGGACTAGCGGGGAAAGAACGCAGTATTTT
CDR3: CASRGTSGERTQYF

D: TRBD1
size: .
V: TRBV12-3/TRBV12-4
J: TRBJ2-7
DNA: TGTGCCAGCAGTTACGGGACAGGGGTGGCGGCCTACGAGCAGTACTTC
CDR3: CASSYGTGVAAYEQYF

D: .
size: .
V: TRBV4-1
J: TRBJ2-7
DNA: TGCGCCAGCAGCCCTGGGCGCAACCGGGGTGTACAGGGCGCTTCCTACGAGCAGTACTTC
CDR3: CASSPGRNRGVQGASYEQYF

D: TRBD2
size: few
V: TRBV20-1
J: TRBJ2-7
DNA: TGCAGTGCCCGACGACTAGCTAGCGAGCAGTACTTC
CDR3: CSARRLASEQYF

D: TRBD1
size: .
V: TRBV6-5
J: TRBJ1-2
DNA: TGTGCCAGCAGTTTCGACAGGGATAATGGCTACACCTTC
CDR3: CASSFDRDNGYTF

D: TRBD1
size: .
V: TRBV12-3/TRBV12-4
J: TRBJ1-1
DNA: TGTGCCAGCAGGAGCACCGGGACAGGGCAAACTGAAGCTTTCTTT
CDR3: CASRSTGTGQTEAFF

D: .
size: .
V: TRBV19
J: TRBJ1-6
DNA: TGTGCCACACGACAGAATTCACCCCTCCACTTT
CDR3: CATRQNSPLHF

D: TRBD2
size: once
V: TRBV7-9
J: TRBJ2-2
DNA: TGTGCCAGCAGTCCAACTAGCGGCACCGGGGAGCTGTTTTTT
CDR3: CASSPTSGTGELFF

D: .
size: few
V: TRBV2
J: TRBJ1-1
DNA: TGTGCCAGCAGGGGGACGGGCACTGAAGCTTTCTTT
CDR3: CASRGTGTEAFF

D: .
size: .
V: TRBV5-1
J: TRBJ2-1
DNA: TGCGCCAGCAGCTTGTTGCGGGACCTTGAGCAGTTCTTC
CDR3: CASSLLRDLEQFF

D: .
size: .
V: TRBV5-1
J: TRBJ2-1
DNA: TGCGCCGGCAACCAGGGTTCTTCCAATGAGCAGTTCTTC
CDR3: CAGNQGSSNEQFF

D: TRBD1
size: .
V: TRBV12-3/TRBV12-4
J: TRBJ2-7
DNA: TGTGCCAGCAGTGTTGGGGGACAGTCCCACGAGCAGTACTTC
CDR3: CASSVGGQSHEQYF

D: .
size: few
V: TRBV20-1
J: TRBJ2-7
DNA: TGCAGTGCTAGCGCAGGCCCCCTCTGGGAGCAGTACTTC
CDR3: CSASAGPLWEQYF

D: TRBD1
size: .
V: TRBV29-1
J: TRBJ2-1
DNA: TGCAGCGTTGCAGCGACAGGGGCCGGGCAGTTCTTC
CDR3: CSVAATGAGQFF

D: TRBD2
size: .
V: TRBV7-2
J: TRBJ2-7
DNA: TGTGCCAGCAGCTCTCTCGTAGCGGGAGAGAAATACGAGCAGTACTTC
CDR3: CASSSLVAGEKYEQYF

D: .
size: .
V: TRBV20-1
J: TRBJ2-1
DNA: TGCAGTGCTCTCCTACTAGGACGGGAGTTCTTC
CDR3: CSALLLGREFF

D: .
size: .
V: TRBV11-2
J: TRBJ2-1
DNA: TGTGCCAGCAGCCTGGACTGGCTTGGGTACAATGAGCAGTCCTTC
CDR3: CASSLDWLGYNEQSF

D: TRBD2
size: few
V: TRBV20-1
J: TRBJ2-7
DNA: TGCAGTGCTTTAAGCGGGAGTTATGACAATGAGCAGTACTTC
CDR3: CSALSGSYDNEQYF

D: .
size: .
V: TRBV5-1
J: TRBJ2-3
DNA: TGCGCCGGCAGCTTGGCCGACAGGAGAACAGATACGCAGTATTTT
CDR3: CAGSLADRRTDTQYF

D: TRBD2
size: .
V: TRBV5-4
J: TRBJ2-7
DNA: TGTGCCAGCAGCTTATTTGCGGGAGATTCCTACGAGCAGTACTTC
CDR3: CASSLFAGDSYEQYF

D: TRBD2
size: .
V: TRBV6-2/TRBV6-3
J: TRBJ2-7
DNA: TGTGCCAGCAGGCCCGTAGCGGGGGCAGCTGAGGACGAGCAGTACTTC
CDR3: CASRPVAGAAEDEQYF

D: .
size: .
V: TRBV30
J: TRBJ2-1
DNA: TGTGCCTCAGGGGAGAATGAGCAGTTCTTC
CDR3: CASGENEQFF

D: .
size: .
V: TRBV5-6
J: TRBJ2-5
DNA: TGTGCCAGCAGTCTTGTTCAGAGCAAGCAGTACTTC
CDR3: CASSLVQSKQYF

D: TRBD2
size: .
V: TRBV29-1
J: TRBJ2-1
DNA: TGCAGCGCTAGAGCGGGGGAAGAGACCCGGTTCTTC
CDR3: CSARAGEETRFF

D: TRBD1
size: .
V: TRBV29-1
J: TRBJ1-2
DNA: TGCAGCGTTGTGGTCGGGGACAGGGGCTACACCTTC
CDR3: CSVVVGDRGYTF

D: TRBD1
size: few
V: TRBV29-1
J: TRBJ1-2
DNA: TGCAGCGTTGCGATGGCCAGGGGGCGGCGGGGCTACACCTTC
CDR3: CSVAMARGRRGYTF

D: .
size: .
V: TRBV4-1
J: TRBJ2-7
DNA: TGCGCCAGCAGCCAAGTGACGAGCGACGAGCAGTACTTC
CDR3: CASSQVTSDEQYF

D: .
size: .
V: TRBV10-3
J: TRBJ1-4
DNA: TGTGCCATCAGTCAAATCGGGACGGCCGAAAAACTGTTTTTT
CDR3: CAISQIGTAEKLFF

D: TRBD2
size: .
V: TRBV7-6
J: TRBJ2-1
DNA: TGTGCCAGCAGCTTATACCAGGGACTAGCTGCTTCTAATGAGCAGTTCTTC
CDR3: CASSLYQGLAASNEQFF

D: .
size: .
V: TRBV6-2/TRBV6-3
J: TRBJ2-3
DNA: TGTGCCAGCAGTTACTCGGATTTATCGGAGCTCAGAACGCAGTATTTT
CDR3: CASSYSDLSELRTQYF

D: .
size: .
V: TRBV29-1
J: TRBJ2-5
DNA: TGCAGCGTTGGAATTGGTGGAGAGACCCAGTACTTC
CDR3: CSVGIGGETQYF

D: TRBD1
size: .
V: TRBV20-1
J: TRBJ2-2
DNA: TGCAGTGCTAGTTCCAGGACAGGTCACACCGGGGAGCTGTTTTTT
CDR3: CSASSRTGHTGELFF

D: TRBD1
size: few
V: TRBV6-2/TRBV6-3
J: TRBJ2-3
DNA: TGTGCCAGCAGCGAACCGGGACAGAACACAGATACGCAGTATTTT
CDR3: CASSEPGQNTDTQYF

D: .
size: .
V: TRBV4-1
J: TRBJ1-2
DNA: TGCGCCAGCAGCGACACTAGGGGGGATGGCTACACCTTC
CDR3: CASSDTRGDGYTF

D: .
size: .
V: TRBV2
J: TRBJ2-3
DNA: TGTGCCAGCAGTGAAGGGCTGGAGCGTCGACCGTATTTT
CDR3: CASSEGLERRPYF